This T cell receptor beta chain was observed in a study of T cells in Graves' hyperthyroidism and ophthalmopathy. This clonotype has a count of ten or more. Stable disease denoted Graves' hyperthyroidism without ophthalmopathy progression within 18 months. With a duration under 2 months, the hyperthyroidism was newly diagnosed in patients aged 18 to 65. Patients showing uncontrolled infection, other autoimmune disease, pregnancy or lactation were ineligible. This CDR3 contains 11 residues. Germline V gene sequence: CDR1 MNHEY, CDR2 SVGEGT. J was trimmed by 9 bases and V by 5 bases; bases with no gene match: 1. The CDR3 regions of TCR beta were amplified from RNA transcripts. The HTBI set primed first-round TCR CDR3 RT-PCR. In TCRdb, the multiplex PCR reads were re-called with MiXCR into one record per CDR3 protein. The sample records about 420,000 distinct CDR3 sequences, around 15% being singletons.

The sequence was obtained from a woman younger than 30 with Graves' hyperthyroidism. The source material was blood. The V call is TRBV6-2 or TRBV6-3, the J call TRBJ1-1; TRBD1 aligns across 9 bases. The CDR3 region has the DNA TGTGCCAGCAGTCACAGGGGGCAAGCTTTCTTT. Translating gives CASSHRGQAFF.